This T cell receptor (beta chain) was sequenced in a study of neoadjuvant anti-PD-1 for oral cavity cancer. V was clipped by 4 bases and J by 5 bases; unmatched bases: 10. CDR3 length equals 14 residues. Germline-derived CDR1 and CDR2 are GTSNPN and SVGIG (reference sequence). Blood libraries mostly used 450 to 550 ng genomic DNA, six replicates each. Assay: immunoSEQ multiplex PCR; the TCRdb copy retains only in-frame clones and omits some. The table lists approximately 14,000 clones, approximately 71% of them singletons. The clonotype comes from a person aged 40 to 85 with oral cavity squamous cell carcinoma. The source material was PBMCs, sampled before nivolumab (anti-PD-1) treatment. The V and J genes are TRBV30 and TRBJ2-7, with 8 bases matching TRBD2. The CDR3 loop reads CAWIPVGGAHEQYF. Written as DNA, the CDR3 is TGTGCCTGGATCCCCGTCGGGGGGGCCCACGAGCAGTACTTC.